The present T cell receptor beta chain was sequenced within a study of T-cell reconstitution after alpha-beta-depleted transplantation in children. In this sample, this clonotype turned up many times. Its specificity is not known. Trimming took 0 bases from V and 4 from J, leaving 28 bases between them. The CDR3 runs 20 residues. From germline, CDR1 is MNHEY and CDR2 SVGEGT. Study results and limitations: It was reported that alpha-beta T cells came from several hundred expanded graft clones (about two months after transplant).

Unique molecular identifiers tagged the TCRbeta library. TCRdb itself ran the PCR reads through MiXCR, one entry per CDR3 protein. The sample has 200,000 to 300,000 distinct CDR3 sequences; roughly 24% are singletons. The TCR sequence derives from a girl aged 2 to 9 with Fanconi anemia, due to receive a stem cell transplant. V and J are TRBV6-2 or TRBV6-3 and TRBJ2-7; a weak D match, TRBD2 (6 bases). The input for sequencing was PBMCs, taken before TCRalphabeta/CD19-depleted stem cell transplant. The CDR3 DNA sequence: TGTGCCAGCAGTTACTCGGGAGCGGGCCAATTAGGCCCGTTCGTTTACGAGCAGTACTTC. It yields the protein CASSYSGAGQLGPFVYEQYF.